The 2 T cell receptor beta chains below come from one sample, sequenced in a study of control samples from healthy donors and cancer patients. The method was immunoSEQ multiplex PCR; TCRdb's version includes in-frame clones alone and lacks a portion of them. The sample carries about 51,000 clones, 75% to 90% recorded once. The specimen sequenced was blood. The receptors were gathered from a man between 70 and 80 years old in good health.

CDR3 sequence reads: CASRGLRGRVDTQYF. CDR3 nucleotides: TGTGCCAGCAGGGGATTGAGGGGCCGCGTAGATACGCAGTATTTT. V usage is TRBV11-2 and J usage is TRBJ2-3, with D possibly called TRBD1 or TRBD2 (5 bases each). V gave up 6 bases and J gave up 5 bases, with 18 bases separating them. CDR1 is SGHAT, CDR2 FQNNGV, per germline. This CDR3 is built from 15 residues. The full variable domain, its missing parts supplied by reference TRBV11-2 and TRBJ2-3, is EAGVAQSPRYKIIEKRQSVAFWCNPISGHATLYWYQQILGQGPKLLIQFQNNGVVDDSQLPKDRFSAERLKGVDSTLKIQPAKLEDSAVYLCASRGLRGRVDTQYFGPGTRLTVL.

The gene calls are TRBV4-1 and TRBJ2-2; TRBD2 aligns across 11 bases. Germline values: CDR1 MGHRA, CDR2 YSYEKL. Trimming took 8 bases from V and 3 from J; bases not matched to a gene: 8. The CDR3 sequence is 16 residues long. The CDR3 nucleotides are TGCGCCAGCCGGGGTAGCGGGAGGGGTTACACCGGGGAGCTGTTTTTT. Translation gives CASRGSGRGYTGELFF.